Listed here are 10 T cell receptor beta chains from one sample, sequenced in a study of chronic HIV infection and antiretroviral therapy. TCRdb recomputed calls from the 5' RACE reads with MiXCR, one row per CDR3 protein. Here the sample spans just over 30,000 distinct CDR3 sequences, about 9.7% being singletons. The sequenced sample consisted of peripheral blood. The receptors derive from an adult who had HIV and had not received antiretroviral therapy, or was an uninfected healthy control (not recorded which).

This clonotype has a count of ten or more. The chain uses TRBV18 and TRBJ1-1; TRBD1 agrees at 9 bases. The J segment lost 1 base and the V segment lost 3 bases, leaving 9 bases of the junction unmatched. Germline V CDR1 and CDR2: KGHSH, LQKENI. The CDR3 consists of 17 residues. CDR3 amino acids: CASSPSHGTGSNTEAFF. Here the CDR3 DNA reads TGTGCCAGCTCACCCTCCCACGGGACAGGGTCGAACACTGAAGCTTTCTTT. The whole variable domain, filled in from reference TRBV18 and TRBJ1-1, reads NAGVMQNPRHLVRRRGQEARLRCSPMKGHSHVYWYRQLPEEGLKFMVYLQKENIIDESGMPKERFSAEFPKEGPSILRIQQVVRGDSAAYFCASSPSHGTGSNTEAFFGQGTRLTVV.

The chain joins TRBV29-1 to TRBJ2-1; 12 nucleotides agree with TRBD2. The junction had 13 bases not matched to a gene; V was cut back by 7 bases and J by 9 bases. Germline V gives CDR1 SQVTM, CDR2 ANQGSEA. This CDR3 is built from 15 residues. The CDR3 DNA sequence: TGCAGCGCCCCGACTAGCGGGGGCCTAACGGGTGAGCAGTTCTTC. Translated, it gives CSAPTSGGLTGEQFF.

There are a few counts of this clonotype. The chain couples TRBV7-6 to TRBJ2-5, with 7 bases that match TRBD2. This CDR3 is 14 amino acids long. Germline assignment: CDR1 SGHVS and CDR2 FNYEAQ. V dropped 1 base and J dropped 3; count of bases not matched to a gene: 2. Here the CDR3 reads CASSLDAGEETQYF. The CDR3 DNA sequence: TGTGCCAGCAGCTTAGATGCGGGGGAAGAGACCCAGTACTTC. Full variable domain (remainder filled in from reference TRBV7-6 and TRBJ2-5): GAGVSQSPRYKVTKRGQDVALRCDPISGHVSLYWYRQALGQGPEFLTYFNYEAQQDKSGLPNDRFSAERPEGSISTLTIQRTEQRDSAMYRCASSLDAGEETQYFGPGTRLLVL.

This clonotype has at least ten counts. V and J are TRBV20-1 and TRBJ2-1; D remains ambiguous. This CDR3 has 15 residues. The V gene's germline CDR1 is DFQATT and CDR2 SNEGSKA (reference sequence). V was shortened by 1 base and J by 0 bases, with 10 bases between the two germline ends. This chain's CDR3 is CSARVGPSSYNEQFF. The DNA of the CDR3 is TGCAGTGCTAGAGTTGGGCCGAGCTCCTACAATGAGCAGTTCTTC.

The CDR3 spells CASSAVETNTDTQYF. DNA for the CDR3: TGTGCCAGCAGCGCCGTCGAGACTAACACAGATACGCAGTATTTT. The gene calls are TRBV7-2 and TRBJ2-3; D is possibly TRBD2 (5 bases). The length of the CDR3 is 15 residues. Germline loops: CDR1 SGHTA, CDR2 FQGNSA. Trimming took 5 bases from V and 2 from J, leaving 14 bases between them.

V usage is TRBV11-2 and J usage is TRBJ1-1; TRBD1 is a possible D gene (5 bases). Germline CDR1 is SGHAT and CDR2 is FQNNGV. Trimming cost V 0 bases and J 1 base, with 15 bases left between them. The CDR3 extends over 17 amino acids. The chain's CDR3 is CASSLEVRVGPNTEAFF. CDR3 coding DNA: TGTGCCAGCAGCTTAGAGGTACGGGTGGGGCCGAACACTGAAGCTTTCTTT.

This clonotype appeared many times. The V gene is TRBV2, the J gene TRBJ1-1; no reliable D call. Germline CDR1 is SNHLY and CDR2 is FYNNEI. The V end lost 2 bases, the J end lost 2 bases, and 9 bases lay between the germline ends. The CDR3 is 14 amino acids. DNA for the CDR3: TGTGCCAGCAGTGAAATGGGAAGAAACACTGAAGCTTTCTTT. Residues: CASSEMGRNTEAFF.

The rearrangement joins TRBV28 to TRBJ2-4; D uncertain. Germline V gene lookup returns CDR1 MDHEN and CDR2 SYDVKM. CDR3 size: 13 residues. V was pared by 3 bases and J by 4 bases, with 7 bases between. Here the CDR3 DNA reads TGTGCCAGCAGTTTGGACGGAAAAAACATTCAGTACTTC. It encodes CASSLDGKNIQYF.

The V and J genes are TRBV10-3 and TRBJ1-1; TRBD1 might be the D (6 bases). Trimming took 8 bases from V and 5 from J, leaving 18 bases between them. The CDR3 covers 14 residues. CDR1 and CDR2 from the germline V gene are ENHRY and SYGVKD. CDR3 region: CAIAAGGQGTEAFF. The CDR3 DNA reads TGTGCCATCGCGGCGGGGGGCCAGGGAACTGAAGCTTTCTTT.

This clonotype has a count of ten or more. The chain combines TRBV29-1 with TRBJ2-3, with D perhaps given as TRBD1 or TRBD2 (6 bases each). The CDR3 is made up of 12 amino acids. Germline CDR1 reads SQVTM; CDR2 reads ANQGSEA. Deletions cut 4 bases from V and 4 bases from J, with 9 bases between. The CDR3 nucleotides read TGCAGCGTTGGGGGGGCAGCAGATACGCAGTATTTT. This translates into CSVGGAADTQYF.